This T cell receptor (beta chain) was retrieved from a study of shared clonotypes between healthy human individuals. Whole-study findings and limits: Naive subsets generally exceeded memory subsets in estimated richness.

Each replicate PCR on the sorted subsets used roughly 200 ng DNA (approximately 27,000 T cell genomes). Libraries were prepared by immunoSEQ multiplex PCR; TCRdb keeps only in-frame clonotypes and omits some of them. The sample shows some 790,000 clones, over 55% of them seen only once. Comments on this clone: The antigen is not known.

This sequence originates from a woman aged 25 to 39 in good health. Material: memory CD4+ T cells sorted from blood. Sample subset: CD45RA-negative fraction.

The DNA of the CDR3 is TGTGCCAGCAGTGCACGACTAGAGCCCGACTACGAGCAGTACTTC. Protein sequence: CASSARLEPDYEQYF. The chain uses TRBV6-5 and TRBJ2-7; a weak D match, TRBD2 (6 bases). V was shortened by 5 bases and J by 3 bases, with 17 bases between the two germline ends. Germline V CDR1 and CDR2: MNHEY, SVGAGI. There are 15 residues in the CDR3.